This entry concerns a single TCR beta chain. What it recognizes is unknown. The sample comes from a study of blood T cells in healthy people across ages. Study-level findings and limits: In long-lived donors, naive CD4+ cell counts and diversity exceeded those of aged donors. Naive T cell percentage showed a strong correlation with the diversity of TCR beta. A conclusive naive versus antigen-experienced comparison was prevented by the unsorted PBMCs.

A second about 7 to 11 cycle PCR used barcoded and J-beta primers. Each cDNA molecule, via a template-switch adaptor with 12 random nucleotides, was tagged. Using its own MiXCR run on the 5' RACE reads, TCRdb lists one record per CDR3 protein. The table has 550,000 to 700,000 distinct CDR3 sequences, approximately 30% seen once. CDR1 is SGHAT and CDR2 is FQNNGV in the germline V gene. V was cut by 5 bases and J by 0 bases, with 11 bases left in between. CDR3 length equals 15 residues. Source material: blood. The TCR was taken from a woman in her 70s in good health. The chain carries TRBV11-2 and TRBJ1-5; D remains unclear. CDR3 bases: TGTGCCAGCAGCCTGGGGTGGTTTAGCAATCAGCCCCAGCATTTT. This translates into CASSLGWFSNQPQHF. The full variable domain, completed using reference TRBV11-2 and TRBJ1-5, is EAGVAQSPRYKIIEKRQSVAFWCNPISGHATLYWYQQILGQGPKLLIQFQNNGVVDDSQLPKDRFSAERLKGVDSTLKIQPAKLEDSAVYLCASSLGWFSNQPQHFGDGTRLSIL.